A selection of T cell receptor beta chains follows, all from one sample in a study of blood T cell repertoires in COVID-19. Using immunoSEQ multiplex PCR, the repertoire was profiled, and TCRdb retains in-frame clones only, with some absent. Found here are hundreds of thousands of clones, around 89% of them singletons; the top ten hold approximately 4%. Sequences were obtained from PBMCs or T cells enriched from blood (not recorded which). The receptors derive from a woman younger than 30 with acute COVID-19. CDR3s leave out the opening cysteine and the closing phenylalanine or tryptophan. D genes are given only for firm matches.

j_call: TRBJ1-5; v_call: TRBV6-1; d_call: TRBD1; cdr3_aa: ASSEAGGGNQPQH
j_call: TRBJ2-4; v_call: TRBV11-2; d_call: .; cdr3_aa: ASSLEGRGIQY
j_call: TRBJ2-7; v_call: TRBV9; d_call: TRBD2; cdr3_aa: ASSAREAGAQGGEQY
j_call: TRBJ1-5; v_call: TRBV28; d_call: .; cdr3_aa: ASSHQANQH
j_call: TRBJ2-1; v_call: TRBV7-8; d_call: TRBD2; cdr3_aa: ASSANLAGDNEQF
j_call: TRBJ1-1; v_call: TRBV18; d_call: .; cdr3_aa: ASSPRQRDTEAF
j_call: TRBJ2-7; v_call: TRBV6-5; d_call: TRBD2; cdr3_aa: ASSLGLAGAINEQY
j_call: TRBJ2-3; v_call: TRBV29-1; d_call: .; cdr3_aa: SVEDAETGTDTQY
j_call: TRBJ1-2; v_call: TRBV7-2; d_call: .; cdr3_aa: ASSLINRADGLYGYT
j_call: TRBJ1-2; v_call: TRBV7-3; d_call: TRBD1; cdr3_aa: ASSLRRDRTLGYGYT
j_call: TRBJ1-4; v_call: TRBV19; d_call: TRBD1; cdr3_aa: ASEGQESNEKLF
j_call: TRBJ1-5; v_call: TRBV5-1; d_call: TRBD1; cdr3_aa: ASSSTGAEGQPQH
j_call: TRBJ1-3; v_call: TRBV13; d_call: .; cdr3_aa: ASSLAGRRGNTIY
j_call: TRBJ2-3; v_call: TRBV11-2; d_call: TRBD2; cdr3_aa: ASSLILPSGPDTQY
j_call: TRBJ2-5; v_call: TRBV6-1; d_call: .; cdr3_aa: ASSDRGESGETQY
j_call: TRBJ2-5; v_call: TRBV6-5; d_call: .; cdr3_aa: ASSSSMRYQETQY
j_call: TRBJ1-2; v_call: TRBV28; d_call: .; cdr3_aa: ASSFAQGNYGYT
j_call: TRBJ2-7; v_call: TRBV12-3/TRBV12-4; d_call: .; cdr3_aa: ASSLSAAYEQY
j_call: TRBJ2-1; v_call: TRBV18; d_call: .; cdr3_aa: ASSPVGQGYEQF
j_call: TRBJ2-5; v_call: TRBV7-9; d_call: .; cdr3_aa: ASSLGTRPYQETQY
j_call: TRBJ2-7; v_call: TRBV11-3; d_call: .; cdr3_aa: ASSPTSTVSYEQY
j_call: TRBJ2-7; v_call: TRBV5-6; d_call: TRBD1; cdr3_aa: ASSVPGQANYEQY
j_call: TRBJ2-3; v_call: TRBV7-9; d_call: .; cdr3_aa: ASRSLTDTQY
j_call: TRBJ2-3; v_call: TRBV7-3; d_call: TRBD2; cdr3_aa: ASSPTSGYPDTQY
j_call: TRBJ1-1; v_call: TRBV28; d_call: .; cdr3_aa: ASSLRGTEAF
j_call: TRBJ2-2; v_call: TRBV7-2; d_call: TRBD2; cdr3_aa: ASSLTSGARAGELF
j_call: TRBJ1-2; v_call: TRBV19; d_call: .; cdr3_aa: ASSPLWGDYGYT
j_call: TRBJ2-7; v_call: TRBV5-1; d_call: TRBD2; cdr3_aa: ASSSMTSVLSYEQY
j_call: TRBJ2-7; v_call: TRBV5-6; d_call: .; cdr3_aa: ASSPLDGQGSSYEQY
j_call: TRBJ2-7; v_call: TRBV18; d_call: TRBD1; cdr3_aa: ASSPPKSQGQGYTLASYEQY
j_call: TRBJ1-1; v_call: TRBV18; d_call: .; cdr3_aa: ASAQSGGVAEAF
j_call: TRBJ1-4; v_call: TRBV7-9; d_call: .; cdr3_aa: ASSLTAATNEKLF